This entry concerns a single TCR beta chain. Its antigen is not known. Germline CDR1 and CDR2: SGHVS and FQNEAQ. Trimming pared 4 bases from V and 4 bases from J, leaving 14 bases between. This CDR3 is built from 14 residues. These data are taken from a study of shared clonotypes between healthy human individuals. Study results and limitations: Around 5% was the fraction of naive CD4 clonotypes found shared across a handful of donors.

Only CD45RO-negative cells positively selected for CCR7 counted as naive CD8 cells, so terminally differentiated effector memory CD45RA+ cells were excluded. The donors were all Caucasian adults (living in Nashville, Tennessee). Replicate sorted-subset PCRs were loaded with approximately 200 ng DNA, 31,000 or so T cell genomes. The assay was immunoSEQ multiplex PCR, and TCRdb's table has in-frame clones only and misses some. The sample comprises 750,000 to 1,000,000 clones, about 92% of which are singletons, and under 30% rests with the top ten. The sequenced sample was naive CD8+ T cells sorted from blood. The clonotype comes from a man aged 30 to 45 in good health. The chain uses TRBV7-8 and TRBJ2-7; D perhaps matches TRBD1 (6 bases). As DNA, the CDR3 is TGTGCCAGCAGCTGGGCAGGGGCAGGGTACGAGCAGTACTTC. Translating gives CASSWAGAGYEQYF.